This T cell receptor (beta chain) was retrieved from a study of blood T cell repertoires in COVID-19. Study information: Sites across the United States, Italy and Spain contributed samples from acute and convalescent COVID-19. The analysed material was cDNA or gDNA that came from T cells, B-cell-depleted T cells, or PBMCs.

As handled by the study authors: How many nucleated cells were present was estimated from reference gene primer amplification. The table came from immunoSEQ multiplex PCR; TCRdb's copy has only in-frame clones and leaves some out. The V and J calls and clone size come from that table; D and trimming were worked out from the DNA. The data show some 100,000 clones, with 82% seen just once and approximately 6.8% held by the top ten. The CDR3 consists of 15 residues. Trimming cost V 6 bases and J 3 bases, with 14 bases left between them. CDR1 and CDR2 (germline): SNHLY, FYNNEI. The V call is TRBV2, the J call TRBJ2-2, with a tentative D call TRBD1 (6 bases). This receptor was identified in a man in his fifties or sixties with active or convalescent COVID-19. What was sequenced was peripheral blood. The CDR3 loop is CASRTGTTDTGELFF. The CDR3 DNA follows: TGTGCCAGCAGGACAGGAACCACGGACACCGGGGAGCTGTTTTTT.